Listed here is a single T cell receptor beta chain. Its cognate antigen has yet to be identified. Base qualities are not recorded, but no much larger clone differs from it by a single base. These data come from a study of cytomegalovirus exposure and HLA in healthy donors (dated by TCRdb to between 2016 and 2019). Study-level background: According to an earlier analysis of 450 to 650 of the donors, about 179 million T cells yielded approximately 120 million unique TCR beta sequences and roughly 280 Gb of sequence data. The number of typed donors differed by locus: roughly 620-640 for A, B, C, DRB1 and DQB1; 522 for DQA1; approximately 600 for DPA1; and around 490 for DPB1. Genome-wide SNP genotypes for about 60% of the 666 donors were used in a later genetic analysis, which treated that subset as a discovery cohort. Donor age, sex, ethnicity and CMV serostatus were compiled together with the repertoire data. To study patterns of TCR occurrence, a later analysis re-analyzed previously published TCR beta repertoires from several hundred donors and added high-resolution HLA genotyping. Both class I and class II loci were covered by HLA typing, at four-digit resolution. An early release covering 500 to 750 HLA-typed donors comprised approximately 300 gigabases of sequencing data and some 79 million unique TCR sequences. The T cell repertoires of about 700 subjects were profiled by immunosequencing and related to cytomegalovirus serostatus. Of the 398 genotyped donors, over 80% were placed in the genetic ancestry cluster associated with self-reported Caucasian donors. Besides the first cohort of more than 650 subjects, a separate validation cohort made up of over a hundred different subjects was used. High-throughput TCR immunosequencing, statistical association of individual TCRs with disease status, and machine learning were combined to predict cytomegalovirus infection status. An earlier analysis of approximately 580 of the donors used high-throughput TCR beta sequencing to judge whether each TCR beta V gene segment behaved as functional or pseudogenic. Because of strong linkage in the cohort, a handful of DR-DQ haplotypes were treated as single units for association and clustering. Rather than drawing on any new phenotypic data, the later analysis identified candidate immune exposures from TCR beta sequences and the way those sequences occurred across donors. The aim of the study was to test whether cataloging public T cell receptors could identify signatures of past pathogen exposure. Every repertoire in the discovery cohort had been generated on one and the same sequencing platform. Among about 390 genotyped donors of the cohort, an average of approximately 230,000 unique TCR beta nucleotide sequences were sequenced per donor, roughly 18% of them non-productive.

The CDR3 contains 13 residues, cysteine and phenylalanine counted. Of all the DNA, just the CDR3 is kept, 39 bases in frame from base 1. After removal of 3 bases from V and 5 bases from J, the junction retains 3 bases not matched to a gene. The germline V gene sets CDR1 to SGHDT and CDR2 to YYEEEE. Preparation of the library involved the immunoSEQ multiplex PCR assay. A mixture of 60 forward primers for TCR Vbeta segments and 13 reverse primers for TCR Jbeta segments was used in the multiplex PCR. The CDR3 region of rearranged TCR beta genes was amplified from genomic DNA with a multiplex PCR assay. The amplified TCR beta libraries were sequenced on the Illumina HiSeq System as 87-base-pair reads. The study's processing was this. A later analysis counted tens of millions of unique TCR beta chains across the 640 or so repertoires, and roughly 11 million of these chains were shared by at least two donors. Raw reads were error-corrected and collapsed into unique sequences with a nearest-neighbor algorithm that merged closely related sequences to remove PCR and sequencing errors. Alignment of CDR3 sequences to IMGT reference sequences was used to assign V, D and J gene segments. For a sequence to be retained, a match of at least six nucleotides was required to both a V gene segment and a J gene segment. Rearrangements were classified as productive when the CDR3 lacked stop codons and remained in frame with V and J, and all other rearrangements were classified as non-productive. CDR3 was defined according to IMGT convention as the region running from the second conserved V-encoded cysteine to the conserved J-encoded phenylalanine. The earlier analysis of fewer than 700 of the donors excluded sequences that lacked an unambiguous match to a single V gene segment. In an earlier analysis of 587 of the donors, a V segment was called functional when productive rearrangements were above 56.7%, and segregating when the standard deviation between donors exceeded 5%. A statistical classification framework was built for diagnosing cytomegalovirus status from the catalog of TCR beta chain sequences. A later analysis assigned V and J genes by comparing TCR nucleotide sequences with IMGT/GENE-DB human TR gene sequences. In a later analysis, CDR3 sequences and most-parsimonious VDJ recombination scenarios were assigned using the TCRdist pipeline. A later analysis defined each TCR beta chain by its CDR3 amino acid sequence plus V-gene family, and excluded reads lacking a unique V-gene family. In a later analysis, around 650 highly shared, low-generation-probability nucleotide sequences were removed to address suspected cross-contamination and a sequencing artifact. For each public chain, a later analysis derived a clonal expansion index from normalized ranks of inferred template counts within each repertoire. Generation probabilities in a later analysis came from a VDJ recombination model fitted to out-of-frame rearrangements, and those results were checked against IGoR. In a later analysis, hypergeometric tests were used to score TCR-TCR, TCR-HLA and TCR-CMV co-occurrence, with a repertoire-size bias correction applied to TCR pairs. In a later analysis, false discovery rates were estimated by permuting HLA or CMV assignments 20 times. In a later analysis, co-occurring TCRs were grouped with DBSCAN, and TCRdist sequence similarity was added when clustering was performed within HLA-allele-positive subsets. Repertoires with fewer than 30,000 or more than 120,000 public chains, plus five repertoires with anomalous nucleotide sharing, were excluded from co-occurrence clustering. The immuneACCESS repertoire file appears here via TCRdb, limited to in-frame rearrangements. These files lack a portion of the clones; in checked studies, under half of the deficit traces to unresolved V genes, and the cause of the others is not known. Clone size and the V and J calls come from that table; the DNA yielded D and trimming. The sample table contains over 200,000 clones; only one count was recorded for about 79% of them. The ten largest clones add up to 1.8% of the sample.

The cohort comprised fewer than 750 healthy bone marrow donors. All cohort members were sampled while nominally healthy, although unrecorded immune exposures were likely present. The donor was CMV seronegative and belonged to the group of 350 or so seronegative cohort members. A peripheral blood sample was provided by each donor, and peripheral blood mononuclear cells were used for TCR beta sequencing. The Qiagen DNeasy Blood Extraction Kit was used to extract genomic DNA from the blood cell samples. The research as a whole found: Three of the identified cytomegalovirus-associated TCR beta chains were confirmed in vitro to be specific for cytomegalovirus antigens. Most TCR sequences were seen in very few donors, while some public TCRs were found in many individuals. A later genetic analysis associated a missense DCLRE1C variant with V-gene and J-gene trimming of TCR beta chains, and an independent cohort replicated the association. The classifier was reported to diagnose cytomegalovirus status with high specificity and sensitivity in both the original and validation cohorts. About 15 rarely observed V segments, including chromosome 9 orphons, were excluded from the earlier analysis of about 500 of the donors because counts were too low. Some IMGT-functional V segments, including TRBV6-2 and TRBV6-3, could not be told apart with the 87-base-pair reads, so those segments were excluded. A later analysis found that HLA-associated TCR beta chains were more clonally expanded and had lower generation probabilities than equally common non-associated chains. A later analysis found that TCR association rates varied across HLA loci, with DRB1 alleles showing the most associated TCRs and HLA-C alleles the fewest. According to the authors, the approach could potentially be generalized to other disease states and immunological phenotypes. A later analysis associated 15,000 or so TCR beta sequences with specific HLA alleles at a false discovery rate of 0.05. A later genetic analysis reported fewer N-insertions in productive TCRs among donors in an Asian-associated ancestry cluster than the roughly 620-donor mean. Correlated functional status among segregating V segments might be attributable to linkage disequilibrium, but an unknown experimental factor could not be ruled out. Presence/absence analyses assumed roughly uniform sequencing depth across donors, an assumption that may not hold. HLA typing was unavailable for some donors at each locus, so association tests used only the typed subset. A further reported finding was that TCR beta sequences accurately predicted the HLA-A and HLA-B alleles for most subjects in the first cohort. An earlier analysis of approximately 590 of the donors showed that most TCR beta V segments appeared in productive rearrangements either about 87% or about 30% of the time, which broadly matched IMGT annotations. A group of highly shared sequence variants was considered likely to be a technical artifact of the sequencing pipeline. Immune exposure information for the cohort was limited to CMV serostatus. The cohort was sequenced for TCR beta chains only, and without alpha or paired-chain data the features that could be detected were limited. A later analysis reported that several top co-occurrence clusters appeared linked to parvovirus B19, influenza, CMV and Epstein-Barr virus. Assigning TCR associations to individual alleles was difficult when HLA alleles, especially DR and DQ, strongly co-occurred. The study listed 164 TCR beta chains as associated with cytomegalovirus. A later analysis found that most CMV-associated TCR beta chains appeared HLA-restricted, with HLA associations seemingly driven largely by CMV exposure.

The sample consisted of PBMCs. This sequence was found in a male donor in good health and CMV-seronegative. The rearrangement combines TRBV5-6 with TRBJ2-3; 7 of the junction bases match TRBD2. The DNA sequence reads TGTGCCAGCAGCTCTAGCGGAGTAGATACGCAGTATTTT. Its amino acids are CASSSSGVDTQYF.